This T cell receptor (beta chain) was documented in a study of response to subunit inactivated influenza vaccine. The germline CDR1 and CDR2 sequences are SGHRS and YFSETQ. V dropped 0 bases and J dropped 8 bases, with 9 bases sitting between them. The CDR3 totals 14 residues. In its sample, this clonotype was seen a few times. TCRdb re-analysed the RT-PCR reads in MiXCR, keeping a single row per CDR3 protein. This sample has some 500,000 distinct CDR3 sequences; around 25% occur once, and the top ten carry around 1.8%. The material was CD4+ T cells sorted from PBMCs, obtained roughly 5 days after vaccination. The origin of this receptor is a man aged 45-65 years who received an inactivated influenza vaccine. The V call is TRBV5-1, the J call TRBJ1-6; no firm D call. The CDR3 is CASSLGDGDSPLHF. In DNA, the CDR3 is TGCGCCAGCAGCTTGGGTGACGGAGATTCACCCCTCCACTTT. Drawing the rest from reference TRBV5-1 and TRBJ1-6, the complete variable domain is KAGVTQTPRYLIKTRGQQVTLSCSPISGHRSVSWYQQTPGQGLQFLFEYFSETQRNKGNFPGRFSGRQFSNSRSEMNVSTLELGDSALYLCASSLGDGDSPLHFGNGTRLTVT.